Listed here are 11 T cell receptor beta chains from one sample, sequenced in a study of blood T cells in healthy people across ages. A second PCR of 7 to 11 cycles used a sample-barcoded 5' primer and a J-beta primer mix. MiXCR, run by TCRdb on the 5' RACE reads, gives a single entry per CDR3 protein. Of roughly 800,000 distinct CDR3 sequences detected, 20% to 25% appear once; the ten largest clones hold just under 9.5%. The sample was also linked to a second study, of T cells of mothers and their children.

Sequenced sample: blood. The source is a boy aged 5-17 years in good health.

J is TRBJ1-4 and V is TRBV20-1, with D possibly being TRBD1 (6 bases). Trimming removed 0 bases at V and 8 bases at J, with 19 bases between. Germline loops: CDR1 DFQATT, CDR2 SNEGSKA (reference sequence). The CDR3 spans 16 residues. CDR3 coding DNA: TGCAGTGCTAGAGATCTACTCGGGGGCCAGTGGGAAAAACTGTTTTTT. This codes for CSARDLLGGQWEKLFF.

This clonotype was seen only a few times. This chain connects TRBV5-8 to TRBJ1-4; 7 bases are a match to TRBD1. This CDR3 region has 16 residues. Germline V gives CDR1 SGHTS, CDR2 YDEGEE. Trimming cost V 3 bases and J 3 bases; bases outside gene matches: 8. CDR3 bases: TGTGCCAGCAGCTGGGACAGAAGAACCGCTAATGAAAAACTGTTTTTT. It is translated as CASSWDRRTANEKLFF. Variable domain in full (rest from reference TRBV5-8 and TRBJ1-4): EAGVTQSPTHLIKTRGQQATLRCSPISGHTSVYWYQQALGLGLQFLLWYDEGEERNRGNFPPRFSGRQFPNYSSELNVNALELEDSALYLCASSWDRRTANEKLFFGSGTQLSVL.

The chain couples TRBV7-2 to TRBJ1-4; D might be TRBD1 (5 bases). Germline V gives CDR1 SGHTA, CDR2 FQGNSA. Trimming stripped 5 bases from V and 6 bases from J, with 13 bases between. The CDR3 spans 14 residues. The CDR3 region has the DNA TGTGCCAGCAGCCCGATGGGGGTTGATGAAAAACTGTTTTTT. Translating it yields CASSPMGVDEKLFF.

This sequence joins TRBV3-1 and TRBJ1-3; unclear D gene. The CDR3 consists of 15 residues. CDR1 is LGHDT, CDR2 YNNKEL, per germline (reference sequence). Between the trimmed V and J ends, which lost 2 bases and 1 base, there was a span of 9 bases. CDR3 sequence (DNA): TGTGCCAGCAGCCAATTAGAGCAGTCTGGAAACACCATATATTTT. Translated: CASSQLEQSGNTIYF.

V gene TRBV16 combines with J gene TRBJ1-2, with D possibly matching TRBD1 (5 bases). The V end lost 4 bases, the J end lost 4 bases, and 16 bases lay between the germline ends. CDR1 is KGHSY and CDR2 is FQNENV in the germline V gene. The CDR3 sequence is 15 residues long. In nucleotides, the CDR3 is TGTGCCAGCAGCCGGGGGGACGGAGGAATCTATGGCTACACCTTC. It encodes CASSRGDGGIYGYTF.

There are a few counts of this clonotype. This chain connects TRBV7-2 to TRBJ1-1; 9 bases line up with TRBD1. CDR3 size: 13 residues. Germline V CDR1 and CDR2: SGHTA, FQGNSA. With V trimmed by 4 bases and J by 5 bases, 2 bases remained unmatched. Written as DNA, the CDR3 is TGTGCCAGCAGCTGGGACAGGGAGACTGAAGCTTTCTTT. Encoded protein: CASSWDRETEAFF.

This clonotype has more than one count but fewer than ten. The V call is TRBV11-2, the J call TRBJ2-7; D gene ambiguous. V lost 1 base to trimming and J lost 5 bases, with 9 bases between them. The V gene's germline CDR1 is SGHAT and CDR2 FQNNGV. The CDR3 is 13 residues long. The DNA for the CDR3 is TGTGCCAGCAGCTTAGGGCCCGTGGACGAGCAGTACTTC. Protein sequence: CASSLGPVDEQYF.

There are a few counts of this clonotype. CDR3 DNA: TGTGCCAGCAGCCAATTCAGGGTGGCGGAGACCCAGTACTTC. This sequence encodes CASSQFRVAETQYF. The chain recombines TRBV14 with TRBJ2-5; a possible D gene is TRBD1 (5 bases). V lost 2 bases and J 5 bases, leaving 12 bases between the germline ends. The CDR3 consists of 14 residues. Looked up from germline, CDR1 is SGHDN and CDR2 is FVKESK. The full variable domain, its missing parts supplied by reference TRBV14 and TRBJ2-5, is EAGVTQFPSHSVIEKGQTVTLRCDPISGHDNLYWYRRVMGKEIKFLLHFVKESKQDESGMPNNRFLAERTGGTYSTLKVQPAELEDSGVYFCASSQFRVAETQYFGPGTRLLVL.

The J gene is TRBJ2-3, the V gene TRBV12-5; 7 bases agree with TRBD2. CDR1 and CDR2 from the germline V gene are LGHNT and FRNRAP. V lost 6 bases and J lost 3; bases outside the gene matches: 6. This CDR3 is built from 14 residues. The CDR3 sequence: CASGSAGDTDTQYF. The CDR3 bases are TGTGCTAGTGGGTCGGCGGGAGATACAGATACGCAGTATTTT.

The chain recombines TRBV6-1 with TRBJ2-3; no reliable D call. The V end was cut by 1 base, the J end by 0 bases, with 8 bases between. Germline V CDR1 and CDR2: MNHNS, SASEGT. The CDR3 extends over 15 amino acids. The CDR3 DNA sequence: TGTGCCAGCAGTGAAGATGGCAGTAGCACAGATACGCAGTATTTT. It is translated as CASSEDGSSTDTQYF.

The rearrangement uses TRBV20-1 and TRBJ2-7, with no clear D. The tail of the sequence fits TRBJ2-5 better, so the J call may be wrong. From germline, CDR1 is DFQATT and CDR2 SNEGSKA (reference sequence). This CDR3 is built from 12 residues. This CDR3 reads CSARFLGETQYF. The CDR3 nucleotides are TGCAGTGCTAGATTTCTAGGAGAGACCCAGTACTTC.